The 13 T cell receptor beta chains given below trace back to one sample, sequenced in a study of T-cell memory formation after mild COVID-19. TCRdb reprocessed the 5' RACE reads via MiXCR and lists one record per CDR3 protein. Of under 110,000 distinct CDR3 sequences in the sample, roughly 12% are singletons; the top ten hold around 30%. Specimen: PBMCs or a T cell subset sorted from them (not recorded which). These receptors all come from an adult woman who had mild COVID-19 (a few samples of this study predate the infection). Cell type and time point are not known.

This clonotype was seen ten or more times. The rearrangement joins TRBV5-1 to TRBJ2-1; D is undetermined. V shed 1 base and J shed 2 bases, with 13 bases lying between them. Germline CDR1 SGHRS, CDR2 YFSETQ. The CDR3 is made up of 16 amino acids. The CDR3 sequence is CASSLMSTPTYNEQFF. The CDR3 DNA follows: TGCGCCAGCAGCTTGATGTCGACTCCCACCTACAATGAGCAGTTCTTC.

In this sample, this clonotype turned up a few times. The chain links TRBV6-5 to TRBJ2-3; D might be TRBD2 (6 bases). Trimming took off 6 bases at V and 0 bases at J, with 13 bases between the two ends. The germline CDR1 and CDR2 sequences are MNHEY and SVGAGI. The CDR3 has 15 amino acids. The CDR3 sequence: CASRRGLTSTDTQYF. CDR3 bases: TGTGCCAGCAGGCGGGGCCTAACGAGCACAGATACGCAGTATTTT.

The table lists this clonotype with a few counts. The chain has TRBV6-5 and TRBJ2-5; D remains unclear. Germline V CDR1 and CDR2: MNHEY, SVGAGI. Trimming cost V 0 bases and J 5 bases, with 7 bases left between them. This CDR3 is built from 13 residues. CDR3 sequence reads: CASSYSVVETQYF. As DNA, the CDR3 is TGTGCCAGCAGTTACTCTGTCGTGGAGACCCAGTACTTC.

The chain joins TRBV9 to TRBJ2-7; tentatively, D is TRBD1 (6 bases). From germline, CDR1 is SGDLS and CDR2 YYNGEE. V was shortened by 3 bases and J by 6 bases, with 16 bases between the two germline ends. The CDR3 covers 14 residues. Written as DNA, the CDR3 is TGTGCCAGCAGCGCGGGACAAGCCCCTGGCGAGCAGTACTTC. Its protein is CASSAGQAPGEQYF.

The chain employs TRBV3-1 and TRBJ1-1, with D perhaps matching TRBD1 (6 bases). In germline, CDR1 is LGHDT, CDR2 YNNKEL (reference sequence). V lost 0 bases to trimming and J lost 10 bases, with 12 bases between them. This CDR3 contains 13 residues. CDR3 in amino acids: CASSQEEDRGAFF. The CDR3 nucleotides are TGTGCCAGCAGCCAAGAAGAGGACAGAGGAGCTTTCTTT. Based on the CDR3 plus reference TRBV3-1 and TRBJ1-1, the full variable domain is DTAVSQTPKYLVTQMGNDKSIKCEQNLGHDTMYWYKQDSKKFLKIMFSYNNKELIINETVPNRFSPKSPDKAHLNLHINSLELGDSAVYFCASSQEEDRGAFFGQGTRLTVV.

The CDR3 reads CASSLVVGYTGELFF. In nucleotides, the CDR3 is TGTGCCAGCAGCTTAGTCGTGGGGTACACCGGGGAGCTGTTTTTT. The genes are TRBV5-5 and TRBJ2-2; D gene unclear. The CDR3 spans 15 residues. Germline CDR1 and CDR2: SGHKS and YYEKEE (reference sequence). Trimming removed 2 bases at V and 3 bases at J, with 11 bases between.

There are a few counts of this clonotype. The CDR3 region is CASSMGLAVTDTQYF. The CDR3 DNA is TGTGCCAGCAGCATGGGACTAGCGGTCACAGATACGCAGTATTTT. V gene TRBV7-6 combines with J gene TRBJ2-3; TRBD2 agrees at 11 bases. Germline CDR1 reads SGHVS; CDR2 reads FNYEAQ. The CDR3 length is 15 residues. The V gene end was trimmed by 5 bases and the J gene end by 2 bases; junction bases not matched to a gene: 3.

The table lists this clonotype with a few counts. The rearrangement links TRBV2 to TRBJ2-5; TRBD2 aligns across 11 bases. The CDR3 loop spans 16 amino acids. Trimming removed 3 bases from V and 1 base from J; junction bases left unmatched: 4. Germline-derived CDR1 and CDR2 are SNHLY and FYNNEI. Here the CDR3 DNA reads TGTGCCAGCAGTGATTTCCTAGCGGGAGGCCAAGAGACCCAGTACTTC. This encodes CASSDFLAGGQETQYF. Drawing the rest from reference TRBV2 and TRBJ2-5, the complete variable domain is EPEVTQTPSHQVTQMGQEVILRCVPISNHLYFYWYRQILGQKVEFLVSFYNNEISEKSEIFDDQFSVERPDGSNFTLKIRSTKLEDSAMYFCASSDFLAGGQETQYFGPGTRLLVL.

CDR3 protein: CASSQVAGGPAEQYF. CDR3 in DNA: TGTGCCAGCAGCCAAGTAGCGGGAGGCCCTGCGGAGCAGTACTTC. The chain carries TRBV3-1 and TRBJ2-7; 10 positions match TRBD2. CDR1 is LGHDT and CDR2 is YNNKEL in the germline V gene (reference sequence). This CDR3 is built from 15 residues. The V gene end was trimmed by 1 base and the J gene end by 7 bases; junction bases not matched to a gene: 7.

This clonotype was detected many times. The chain joins TRBV7-9 to TRBJ2-5; no definite D call. Trimming stripped 3 bases from V and 3 bases from J, with 14 bases between. The V gene's germline CDR1 is SEHNR and CDR2 FQNEAQ (reference sequence). CDR3 size: 15 residues. In DNA form, the CDR3 reads TGTGCCAGCAGCTTCGGCGGTAATCGCAAAGAGACCCAGTACTTC. Amino acid sequence: CASSFGGNRKETQYF.

This clonotype showed up just a few times. The chain uses TRBV20-1 and TRBJ2-1; possibly TRBD2 for D (6 bases). The V and J ends lost 5 bases and 3 bases respectively, with 11 bases between them. CDR3 size: 13 residues. Germline CDR1 reads DFQATT; CDR2 reads SNEGSKA (reference sequence). The CDR3 DNA reads as TGCAGTGCTCCTCTAGCGATCTACAATGAGCAGTTCTTC. This codes for CSAPLAIYNEQFF.

This clonotype has ten or more counts. The chain has TRBV29-1 and TRBJ2-1, with D unclear. The CDR3 contains 11 residues. V lost 4 bases, J lost 7 bases, and 8 bases lay in between. Germline V gene sequence: CDR1 SQVTM, CDR2 ANQGSEA. The CDR3 sequence: CSVVLGNEQFF. The CDR3 region has the DNA TGCAGCGTTGTGTTGGGGAATGAGCAGTTCTTC.

The chain recombines TRBV29-1 with TRBJ2-1; 7 bases match TRBD2. J lost 5 bases, V lost 5 bases, and 9 bases had no gene match. The CDR3 extends over 14 amino acids. Germline CDR1 reads SQVTM; CDR2 reads ANQGSEA. CDR3 residues: CSVSGGGLNNEQFF. The DNA of the CDR3 is TGCAGCGTTTCTGGCGGGGGTCTAAACAATGAGCAGTTCTTC.